A selection of T cell receptor beta chains follows, all from one sample in a study of cytomegalovirus exposure and HLA in healthy donors. Repertoires were generated with immunoSEQ multiplex PCR, while TCRdb's copy carries only in-frame clones and drops some. The table shows fewer than 200,000 clones, with about 90% occurring only once. The sample taken for sequencing was PBMCs. The receptors derive from a woman younger than 35 in good health and CMV-seropositive. The CDR3 runs from the conserved cysteine through the conserved F or W. The D gene is left open where the match is weak. Size is stated for part of the rows, as once, few or many counts, or as a class when the clone is expanded.

j_gene | d_gene | abundance | v_gene | CDR3nt | CDR3aa
TRBJ1-1 | TRBD1 | - | TRBV10-1 | TGCGCCAGCCAGGACAGGGGGAACACTGAAGCTTTCTTT | CASQDRGNTEAFF
TRBJ2-5 | - | - | TRBV13 | TGTGCCAGCAGCTTATCACCACTAGACCAAGAGACCCAGTACTTC | CASSLSPLDQETQYF
TRBJ1-4 | - | - | TRBV7-2 | TGTGCCAGCAGCTTAGGCTCCGCCACAGGTCACGAAAAACTGTTTTTT | CASSLGSATGHEKLFF
TRBJ2-7 | - | once | TRBV28 | TGTGCCAGCAGTTTATCCCCAGGGTTGAGGGAGCAGTACTTC | CASSLSPGLREQYF
TRBJ2-7 | TRBD1 | - | TRBV28 | TGTGCCAGCAGTTCGACCGGGACAGGGACCTACGAGCAGTACTTC | CASSSTGTGTYEQYF
TRBJ2-2 | TRBD2 | - | TRBV4-1 | TGCGCCAGCAGCCAAGATCGGGTGGGCGTAGCGGGGGACACCGGGGAGCTGTTTTTT | CASSQDRVGVAGDTGELFF
TRBJ2-7 | - | - | TRBV6-5 | TGTGCCAGCAGTTACCCTGGGAGGGGGGAGCAGTACTTC | CASSYPGRGEQYF
TRBJ1-1 | - | - | TRBV15 | TGTGCCACCAGCGGAAGGGGGTCCGGAACTGAAGCTTTCTTT | CATSGRGSGTEAFF
TRBJ2-2 | - | - | TRBV7-2 | TGTGCCAGCAGCCCACCTCGGGGTTCGGGATTAACCGGGGAGCTGTTTTTT | CASSPPRGSGLTGELFF
TRBJ2-3 | - | - | TRBV2 | TGTGCGGCGGGTCGAATTCACACAGATACGCAGTATTTT | CAAGRIHTDTQYF
TRBJ2-2 | - | - | TRBV29-1 | TGCAGCGTTGCTCCCGCCATACTCAGGTTCCCCGGGGAGCTGTTTTTT | CSVAPAILRFPGELFF
TRBJ2-2 | TRBD2 | - | TRBV11-2 | TGTGCCAGCAGCTCCGGACTAGGAGGGACCGGGGAGCTGTTTTTT | CASSSGLGGTGELFF
TRBJ2-7 | TRBD1 | - | TRBV4-2 | TGTGCCAGCAGCCAAGGGACAGGAGAATACGAGCAGTACTTC | CASSQGTGEYEQYF
TRBJ1-4 | - | - | TRBV5-1 | TGCGCCAGCAGCTTACAGGGAACTAATGAAAAACTGTTTTTT | CASSLQGTNEKLFF
TRBJ1-5 | - | - | TRBV14 | TGTGCCAGCAGCCAAGCGGAGACGAACAGGCGATATCAGCCCCAGCATTTT | CASSQAETNRRYQPQHF
TRBJ1-1 | - | - | TRBV5-4 | TGTGCCAGCAGCTTCGGAGGGGAGGGATCTGAAGCTTTCTTT | CASSFGGEGSEAFF
TRBJ2-6 | - | few | TRBV19 | TGTGCCAGTAGTATAGAGAGCTCTGGGGCCAACGTCCTGACTTTC | CASSIESSGANVLTF
TRBJ2-7 | - | once | TRBV10-2 | TGCGCCAGCAGGGGGCAGACCCTTACCTACGAGCAGTACTTC | CASRGQTLTYEQYF
TRBJ2-1 | TRBD2 | - | TRBV28 | TGTGCCAGCAGTTTATTTCCTAGCGGGAGTTTGAACAATGAGCAGTTCTTC | CASSLFPSGSLNNEQFF
TRBJ1-2 | - | - | TRBV15 | TGTGCCACCAGCAGAGATCAGGGGTATGGCTACACCTTC | CATSRDQGYGYTF
TRBJ2-5 | - | - | TRBV27 | TGTGCCAGCAGGACAGTTCTCCAAGAGACCCAGTACTTC | CASRTVLQETQYF
TRBJ2-3 | TRBD1 | - | TRBV7-3 | TGTGCCAGCAGCCCAGGGACAGTATACACAGATACGCAGTATTTT | CASSPGTVYTDTQYF
TRBJ1-1 | - | - | TRBV11-3 | TGTGCCAGCAGCCTTGGACAGAATGAAGCTTTCTTT | CASSLGQNEAFF
TRBJ2-1 | - | - | TRBV15 | TGTGCCACCAGCAGAGATGAGTTCCAGCGGGCTTCCTACAATGAGCAGTTCTTC | CATSRDEFQRASYNEQFF
TRBJ2-1 | TRBD2 | - | TRBV28 | TGTGCCAGCAGACTGCCCCCGGGACTAGCGGGAGGTGGCCACAATGAGCAGTTCTTC | CASRLPPGLAGGGHNEQFF
TRBJ2-7 | TRBD2 | - | TRBV7-3 | TGTGCCAGCAGCCCTCCAGCGGGAGGGCCTTCCGAGCAGTACTTC | CASSPPAGGPSEQYF
TRBJ1-4 | - | - | TRBV2 | TGTGCCACGGGCGGGGGAACTAATGAAAAACTGTTTTTT | CATGGGTNEKLFF
TRBJ2-7 | TRBD2 | once | TRBV11-1 | TGTGCCAGCAGCTTATCGGGACTAGCGGGCTACGAGCAGTACTTC | CASSLSGLAGYEQYF
TRBJ1-5 | - | - | TRBV14 | TGTGCCAGCAGCCGAAGTGCGGGTCAGCCCCAGCATTTT | CASSRSAGQPQHF
TRBJ2-3 | TRBD2 | - | TRBV5-1 | TGCGCCAGCAGCTTGGCACTAGCGGGAGCCGGCACAGATACGCAGTATTTT | CASSLALAGAGTDTQYF
TRBJ2-7 | TRBD2 | - | TRBV5-1 | TGCGCCAGCACCCTAGCGGGAGGGCCATATGAGCAGTACTTC | CASTLAGGPYEQYF
TRBJ1-1 | - | - | TRBV7-3 | TGTGCCAGCAGCTTAGAGGGGAACACTGAAGCTTTCTTT | CASSLEGNTEAFF
TRBJ1-1 | TRBD1 | - | TRBV2 | TGTGCCAGCAGTGGAAACGTACAGGGGGACACTGAAGCTTTCTTT | CASSGNVQGDTEAFF
TRBJ2-2 | TRBD1 | once | TRBV30 | TGTGCCTGGTGGGACAGGGGGCGAACCGGGGAGCTGTTTTTT | CAWWDRGRTGELFF
TRBJ2-2 | - | - | TRBV11-2 | TGTGCCAGCAGTAGGGGCATCACCGGGGAGCTGTTTTTT | CASSRGITGELFF
TRBJ2-3 | TRBD1 | - | TRBV30 | TGTGCCTGGGGACAGGGTACAGATACGCAGTATTTT | CAWGQGTDTQYF
TRBJ2-3 | TRBD2 | - | TRBV9 | TGTGCCAGCAGCGTAGGGCTAGCGGGAGGCCTCACAGATACGCAGTATTTT | CASSVGLAGGLTDTQYF
TRBJ2-7 | - | - | TRBV19 | TGTGCCAGTAGTATATGGGGCACGAACTACGAGCAGTACTTC | CASSIWGTNYEQYF
TRBJ2-7 | - | once | TRBV9 | TGTGCCAGCAGCGGTACCGGGACATTCTACGAGCAGTACTTC | CASSGTGTFYEQYF
TRBJ2-3 | TRBD2 | - | TRBV7-3 | TGTGCCAGCAGCTTAGCTAGCGGGATCACAGATACGCAGTATTTT | CASSLASGITDTQYF
TRBJ2-7 | TRBD1 | - | TRBV7-9 | TGTGCCAGCAGCTACGGGGGACAGGCCTACGAGCAGTACTTC | CASSYGGQAYEQYF
TRBJ2-7 | - | once | TRBV7-6 | TGTGCCAGCAGCCCGCGGACATTTACCTACGAGCAGTACTTC | CASSPRTFTYEQYF
TRBJ2-7 | - | - | TRBV30 | TGTGCCTGGAATCCAGGGGGGATCTCCTACGAGCAGTACTTC | CAWNPGGISYEQYF
TRBJ2-2 | - | - | TRBV7-3 | TGTGCCAGCAGCTCCCGCGGAGGGCCCGGGGAGCTGTTTTTT | CASSSRGGPGELFF
TRBJ2-3 | TRBD1 | - | TRBV15 | TGTGCCACCAGCAGAGGTCGGACAGGGGATGGGGATACGCAGTATTTT | CATSRGRTGDGDTQYF
TRBJ2-7 | TRBD1 | - | TRBV6-8 | TGTGCCAGCAGCAGCGAGGGACAGGGGGGATCGGGGCAGTACTTC | CASSSEGQGGSGQYF
TRBJ2-3 | - | - | TRBV2 | TGTGCCAGCATCCGGGACTGGTCCACAGATACGCAGTATTTT | CASIRDWSTDTQYF
TRBJ1-2 | - | - | TRBV19 | TGTGCCAGTAGGGTTATGCCCAGGAACAACTATGGCTACACCTTC | CASRVMPRNNYGYTF
TRBJ2-7 | - | - | TRBV7-2 | TGTGCCAGCAGCTTCGTAGCGAACGAGCAGTACTTC | CASSFVANEQYF
TRBJ2-7 | TRBD1 | once | TRBV7-9 | TGTGCCAGCAGCTTAGAAGGGGGCGTTTACGAGCAGTACTTC | CASSLEGGVYEQYF
TRBJ1-3 | - | - | TRBV11-2 | TGTGCCAGCAGCACTTCTGGAAACACCATATATTTT | CASSTSGNTIYF
TRBJ2-1 | - | - | TRBV7-3 | TGTGCCAGCAGCTCTCGGCTAGCCGTCAATGAGCAGTTCTTC | CASSSRLAVNEQFF
TRBJ2-1 | TRBD1 | - | TRBV18 | TGTGCCAGCTCACCATCGGGACAGAGCTCCTACAATGAGCAGTTCTTC | CASSPSGQSSYNEQFF
TRBJ2-7 | TRBD1 | - | TRBV29-1 | TGCAGCGCTACCCGACAGGGCCGGTACGAGCAGTACTTC | CSATRQGRYEQYF
TRBJ2-5 | TRBD2 | - | TRBV4-1 | TGCGCCAGCAGCCAAGTAATGCTAGCGGGAGGGCCGGAAGAGACCCAGTACTTC | CASSQVMLAGGPEETQYF